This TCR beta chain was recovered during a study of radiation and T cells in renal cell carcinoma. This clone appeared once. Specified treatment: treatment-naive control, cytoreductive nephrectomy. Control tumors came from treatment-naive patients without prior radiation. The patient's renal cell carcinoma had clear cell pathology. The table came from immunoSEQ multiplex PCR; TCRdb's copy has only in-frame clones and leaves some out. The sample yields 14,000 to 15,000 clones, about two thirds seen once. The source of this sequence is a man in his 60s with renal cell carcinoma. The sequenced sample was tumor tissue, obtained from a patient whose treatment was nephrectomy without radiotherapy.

CDR3 amino acids: CASKTSGSAYEQYF. DNA of the CDR3: TGTGCCAGCAAGACTAGCGGGTCGGCCTACGAGCAGTACTTC. The genes are TRBV6-5 and TRBJ2-5, with TRBD2 identical over 10 bases. With the DNA end fitting TRBJ2-7 better, the J assignment may be wrong. Germline CDR1 is MNHEY and CDR2 is SVGAGI. This CDR3 is built from 14 residues.